This entry is about one T cell receptor (beta chain). Its specificity is not known. CDR3 length: 13 residues. Germline assignment: CDR1 SNHLY and CDR2 FYNNEI. V shed 6 bases, J shed 2 bases, and the junction held 1 base outside the gene matches. The entry originates in a study of T cell responses to AZD1222 COVID-19 vaccine. The overall study: Second-dose groups at about 4 or about 12 weeks were pooled. General study results and limits: Following two doses of AZD1222, Spike-specific TCR breadth and depth rose. Among spike-specific TCRs, nearly half reportedly target unmutated variant regions.

Clones were read by immunoSEQ multiplex PCR, and TCRdb kept only the in-frame ones, dropping some. The data contain 120,000 to 150,000 clones, around 92% of them singletons. The sequence was collected from an adult in good health. The specimen comprised peripheral blood, sampled on day 0 of AZD1222 vaccination. The chain combines TRBV2 with TRBJ2-3; 8 bases are shared with TRBD2. The chain's CDR3 is CASRGLATDTQYF. CDR3 bases: TGTGCCAGCAGAGGACTAGCCACAGATACGCAGTATTTT.